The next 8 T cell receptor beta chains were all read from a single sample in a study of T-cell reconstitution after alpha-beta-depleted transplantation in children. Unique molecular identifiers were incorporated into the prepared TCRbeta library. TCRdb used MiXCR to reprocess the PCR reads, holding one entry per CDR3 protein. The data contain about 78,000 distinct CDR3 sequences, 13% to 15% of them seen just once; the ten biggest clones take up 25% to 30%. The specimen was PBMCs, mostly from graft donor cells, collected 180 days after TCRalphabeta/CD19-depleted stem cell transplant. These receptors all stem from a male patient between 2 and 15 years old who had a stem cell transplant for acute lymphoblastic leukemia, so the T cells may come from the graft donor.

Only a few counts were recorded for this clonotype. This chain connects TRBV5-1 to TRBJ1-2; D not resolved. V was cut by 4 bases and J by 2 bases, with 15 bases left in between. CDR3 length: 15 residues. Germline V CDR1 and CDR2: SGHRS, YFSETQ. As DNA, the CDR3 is TGCGCCAGCAGCCTAGACAACACGCTGAACTATGGCTACACCTTC. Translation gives CASSLDNTLNYGYTF.

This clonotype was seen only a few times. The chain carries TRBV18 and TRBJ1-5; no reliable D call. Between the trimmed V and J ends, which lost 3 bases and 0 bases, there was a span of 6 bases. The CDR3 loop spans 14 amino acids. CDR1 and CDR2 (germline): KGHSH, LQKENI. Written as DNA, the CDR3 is TGTGCCAGCTCACCTACCCTTAGCAATCAGCCCCAGCATTTT. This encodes CASSPTLSNQPQHF. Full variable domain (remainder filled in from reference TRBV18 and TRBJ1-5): NAGVMQNPRHLVRRRGQEARLRCSPMKGHSHVYWYRQLPEEGLKFMVYLQKENIIDESGMPKERFSAEFPKEGPSILRIQQVVRGDSAAYFCASSPTLSNQPQHFGDGTRLSIL.

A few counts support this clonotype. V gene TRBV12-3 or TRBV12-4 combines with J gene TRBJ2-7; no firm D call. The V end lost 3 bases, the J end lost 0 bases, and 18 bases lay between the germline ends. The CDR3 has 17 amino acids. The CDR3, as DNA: TGTGCCAGCAGTTTTAGGGTGGCCCCGGGCATCTCCTACGAGCAGTACTTC. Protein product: CASSFRVAPGISYEQYF.

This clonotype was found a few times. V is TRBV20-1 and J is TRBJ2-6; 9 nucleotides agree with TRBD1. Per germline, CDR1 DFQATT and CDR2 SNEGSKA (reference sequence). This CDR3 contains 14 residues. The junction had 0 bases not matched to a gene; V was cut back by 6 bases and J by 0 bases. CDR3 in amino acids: CSATGGSGANVLTF. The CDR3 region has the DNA TGCAGTGCGACAGGGGGCTCTGGGGCCAACGTCCTGACTTTC.

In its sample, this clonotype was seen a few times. The CDR3 here is CASSYARREKLFF. The CDR3 nucleotides read TGTGCCAGCAGTTACGCCCGCAGAGAAAAACTGTTTTTT. The V gene is TRBV6-5, the J gene TRBJ1-4; D not certain. V lost 2 bases, J lost 8 bases, and 9 bases lay in between. CDR3 size: 13 residues. Germline V lookup: CDR1 MNHEY, CDR2 SVGAGI.

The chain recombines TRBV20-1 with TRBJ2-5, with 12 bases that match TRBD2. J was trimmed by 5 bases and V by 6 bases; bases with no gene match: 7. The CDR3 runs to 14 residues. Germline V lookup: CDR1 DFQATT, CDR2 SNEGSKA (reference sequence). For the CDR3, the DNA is TGCAGTGCCTCACTAGCGGGAGGAGTGGAGACCCAGTACTTC. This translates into CSASLAGGVETQYF.

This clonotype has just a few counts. CDR3: CASSSGQAVNTEAFF. CDR3 bases: TGTGCCAGCAGCTCCGGACAGGCTGTGAACACTGAAGCTTTCTTT. The V gene is TRBV5-5, the J gene TRBJ1-1; TRBD1 agrees at 7 bases. With V trimmed by 3 bases and J by 0 bases, 5 bases remained unmatched. Per the germline V gene, CDR1 is SGHKS and CDR2 is YYEKEE (reference sequence). The CDR3 extends over 15 amino acids.

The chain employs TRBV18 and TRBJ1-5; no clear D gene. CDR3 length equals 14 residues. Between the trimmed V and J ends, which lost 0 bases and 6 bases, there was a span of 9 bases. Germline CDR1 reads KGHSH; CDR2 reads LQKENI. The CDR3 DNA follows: TGTGCCAGCTCACCACCGGGGTCGGGTCAGCCCCAGCATTTT. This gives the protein CASSPPGSGQPQHF.